What follows is one T cell receptor beta chain and its context. Participant reports of clinical history set cohort assignment. Donors of Cohort 3 who recovered were those that had two negative PCRs, clearance, or symptom resolution. This record belongs to a study of blood T cell repertoires in COVID-19. Study-level information: Samples taken during acute and convalescent COVID-19 were collected in the United States, Italy and Spain. PBMCs, B-cell-depleted T cells, or T cells were the source of the cDNA or gDNA that made up the material.

V lost 6 bases and J lost 8, with 16 bases in between. The germline gives CDR1 SNHLY, CDR2 FYNNEI. This CDR3 region has 14 residues. Only in-frame clones appear in the TCRdb table, and some are missing; sequencing was by immunoSEQ multiplex PCR. The sample consists of around 390,000 clones, roughly 89% of them appearing once. The chain is built from TRBV2 and TRBJ1-4; the D gene is possibly TRBD1 (5 bases). The sequence was collected from a woman aged 45 to 65 who had recovered from COVID-19. The specimen sequenced was PBMCs or T cells enriched from blood (not recorded which). CDR3 nucleotide sequence: TGTGCCAGCAGCGACCCGGGGGGGAACGAAAAACTGTTTTTT. The encoded protein is CASSDPGGNEKLFF.